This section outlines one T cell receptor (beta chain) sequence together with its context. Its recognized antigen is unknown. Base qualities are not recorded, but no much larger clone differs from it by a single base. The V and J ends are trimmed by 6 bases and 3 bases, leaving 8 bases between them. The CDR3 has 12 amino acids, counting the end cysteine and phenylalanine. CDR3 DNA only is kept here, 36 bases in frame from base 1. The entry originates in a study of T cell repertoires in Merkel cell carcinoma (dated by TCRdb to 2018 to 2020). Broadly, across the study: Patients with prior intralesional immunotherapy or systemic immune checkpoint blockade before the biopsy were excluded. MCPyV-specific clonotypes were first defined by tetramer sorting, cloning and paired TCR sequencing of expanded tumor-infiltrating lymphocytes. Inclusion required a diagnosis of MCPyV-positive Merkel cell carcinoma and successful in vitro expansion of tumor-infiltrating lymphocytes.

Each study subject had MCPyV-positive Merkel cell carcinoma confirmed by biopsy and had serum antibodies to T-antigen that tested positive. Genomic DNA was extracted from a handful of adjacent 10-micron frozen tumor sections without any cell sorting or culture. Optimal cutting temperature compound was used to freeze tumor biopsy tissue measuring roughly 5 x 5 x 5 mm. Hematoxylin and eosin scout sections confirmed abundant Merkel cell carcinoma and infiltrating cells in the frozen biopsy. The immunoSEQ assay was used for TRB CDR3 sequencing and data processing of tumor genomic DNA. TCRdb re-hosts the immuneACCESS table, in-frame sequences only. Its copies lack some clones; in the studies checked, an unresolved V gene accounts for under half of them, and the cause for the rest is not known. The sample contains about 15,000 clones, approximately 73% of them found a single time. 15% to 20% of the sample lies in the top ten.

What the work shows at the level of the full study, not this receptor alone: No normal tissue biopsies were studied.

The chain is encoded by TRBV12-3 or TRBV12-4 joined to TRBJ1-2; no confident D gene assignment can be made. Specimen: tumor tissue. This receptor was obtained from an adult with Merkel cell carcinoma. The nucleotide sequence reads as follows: TGTGCCAGCAGCCTCTCAGACTATGGCTACACCTTC. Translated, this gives CASSLSDYGYTF.